This TCR beta chain was obtained from a study of cytomegalovirus exposure and HLA in healthy donors. Study-level results: In a later analysis, parvovirus B19, influenza, CMV and Epstein-Barr virus appeared linked to several top co-occurrence clusters.

In the PCR, 60 Vbeta and 13 Jbeta primers were used. Profiling relied on immunoSEQ multiplex PCR, and the TCRdb table lists in-frame clones only, not all of them. The profile shows 57,000 or so clones, around 75% of them singletons. This CDR3 is 15 amino acids long. Germline CDR1 and CDR2: SGHAT and FQDESV (reference sequence). V lost 4 bases, J lost 1 base, and 6 bases stayed unmatched. Worth noting for this clone: Its antigen remains unknown.

This TCR came from a man aged 50 to 60 in good health and CMV-seropositive. The chain joins TRBV11-1 to TRBJ2-7; TRBD1 matches at 8 bases. Sequencing was carried out using PBMCs. The CDR3 loop is CASSSNGQGSYEQYF. The CDR3 nucleotides read TGTGCCAGCAGCTCCAACGGACAGGGATCCTACGAGCAGTACTTC. Full variable domain (rest looked up from reference TRBV11-1 and TRBJ2-7): EAEVAQSPRYKITEKSQAVAFWCDPISGHATLYWYRQILGQGPELLVQFQDESVVDDSQLPKDRFSAERLKGVDSTLKIQPAELGDSAMYLCASSSNGQGSYEQYFGPGTRLTVT.